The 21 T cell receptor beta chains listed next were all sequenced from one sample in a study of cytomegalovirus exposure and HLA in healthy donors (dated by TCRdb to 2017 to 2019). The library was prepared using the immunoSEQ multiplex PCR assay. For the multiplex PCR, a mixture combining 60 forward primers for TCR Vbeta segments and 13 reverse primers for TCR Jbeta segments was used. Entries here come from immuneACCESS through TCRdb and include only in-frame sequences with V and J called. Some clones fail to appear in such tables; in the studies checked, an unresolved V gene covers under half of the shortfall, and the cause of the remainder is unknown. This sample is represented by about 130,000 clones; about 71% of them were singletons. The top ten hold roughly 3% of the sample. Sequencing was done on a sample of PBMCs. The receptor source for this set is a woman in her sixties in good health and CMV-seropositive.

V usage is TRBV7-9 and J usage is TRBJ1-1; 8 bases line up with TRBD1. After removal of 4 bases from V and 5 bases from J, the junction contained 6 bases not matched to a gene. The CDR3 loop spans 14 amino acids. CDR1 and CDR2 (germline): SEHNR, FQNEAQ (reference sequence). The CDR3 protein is CASSSTGTGTEAFF. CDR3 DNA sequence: TGTGCCAGCAGCTCTACCGGGACAGGTACTGAAGCTTTCTTT.

The CDR3 loop is CASSLWTSGGDLYNEQFF. For the CDR3, the DNA is TGCGCCAGCAGCTTGTGGACTAGCGGGGGGGATCTCTACAATGAGCAGTTCTTC. This chain connects TRBV5-1 to TRBJ2-1; 15 nucleotides line up with TRBD2. In germline, CDR1 is SGHRS, CDR2 YFSETQ. The CDR3 length is 18 residues. Trimming cost V 1 base and J 3 bases; bases outside gene matches: 5.

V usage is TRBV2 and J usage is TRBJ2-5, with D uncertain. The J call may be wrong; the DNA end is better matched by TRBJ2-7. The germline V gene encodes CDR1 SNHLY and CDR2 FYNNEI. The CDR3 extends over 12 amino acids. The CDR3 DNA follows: TGTGCCAGCTCCCCGTCCAACTACGAGCAGTACTTC. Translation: CASSPSNYEQYF.

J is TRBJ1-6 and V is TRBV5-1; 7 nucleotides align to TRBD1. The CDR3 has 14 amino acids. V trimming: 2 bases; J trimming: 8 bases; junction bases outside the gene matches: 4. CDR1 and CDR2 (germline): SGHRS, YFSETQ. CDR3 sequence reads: CASSLQGKDSPLHF. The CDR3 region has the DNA TGCGCCAGCAGCTTACAGGGGAAGGATTCACCCCTCCACTTT.

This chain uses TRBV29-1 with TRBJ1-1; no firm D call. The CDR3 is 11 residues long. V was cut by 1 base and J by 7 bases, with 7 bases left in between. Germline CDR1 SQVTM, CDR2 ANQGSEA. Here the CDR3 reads CSVEVPSEAFF. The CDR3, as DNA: TGCAGCGTTGAAGTACCCAGTGAAGCTTTCTTT.

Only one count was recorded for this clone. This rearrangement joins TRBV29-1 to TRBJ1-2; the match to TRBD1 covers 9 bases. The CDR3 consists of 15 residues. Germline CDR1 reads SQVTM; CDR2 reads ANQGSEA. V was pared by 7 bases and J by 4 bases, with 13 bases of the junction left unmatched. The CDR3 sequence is CSATRVTGGGYGYTF. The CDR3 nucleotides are TGCAGCGCGACTCGGGTGACAGGGGGAGGCTATGGCTACACCTTC.

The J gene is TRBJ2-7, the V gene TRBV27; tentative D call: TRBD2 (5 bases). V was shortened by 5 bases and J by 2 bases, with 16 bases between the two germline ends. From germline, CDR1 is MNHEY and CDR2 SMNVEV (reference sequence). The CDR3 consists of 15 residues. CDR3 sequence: CASSLTRGGPYEQYF. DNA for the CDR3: TGTGCCAGCAGTCTAACTCGCGGAGGCCCCTACGAGCAGTACTTC.

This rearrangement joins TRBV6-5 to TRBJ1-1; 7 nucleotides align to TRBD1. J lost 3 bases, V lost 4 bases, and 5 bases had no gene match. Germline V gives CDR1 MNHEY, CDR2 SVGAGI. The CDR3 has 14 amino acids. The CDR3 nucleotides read TGTGCCAGCAGTTTACTTACAGGGGACACTGAAGCTTTCTTT. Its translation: CASSLLTGDTEAFF.

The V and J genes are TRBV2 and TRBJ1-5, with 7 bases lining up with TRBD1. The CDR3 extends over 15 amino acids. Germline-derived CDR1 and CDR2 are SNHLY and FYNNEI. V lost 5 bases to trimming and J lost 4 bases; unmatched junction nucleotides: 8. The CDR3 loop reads CASSPMGQRNQPQHF. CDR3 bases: TGTGCCAGCAGTCCCATGGGACAGAGGAATCAGCCCCAGCATTTT.

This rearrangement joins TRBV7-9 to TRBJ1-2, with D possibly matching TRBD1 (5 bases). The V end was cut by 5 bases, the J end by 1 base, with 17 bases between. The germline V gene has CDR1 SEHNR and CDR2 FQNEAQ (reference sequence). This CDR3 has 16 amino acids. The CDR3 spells CASSGTGREINYGYTF. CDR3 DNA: TGTGCCAGCAGCGGAACGGGACGGGAGATTAACTATGGCTACACCTTC.

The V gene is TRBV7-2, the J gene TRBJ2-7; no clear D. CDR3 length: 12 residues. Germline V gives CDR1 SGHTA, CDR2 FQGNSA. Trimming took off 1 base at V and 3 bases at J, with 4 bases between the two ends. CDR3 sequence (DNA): TGTGCCAGCAGCTTAGTCCTCTACGAGCAGTACTTC. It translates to CASSLVLYEQYF.

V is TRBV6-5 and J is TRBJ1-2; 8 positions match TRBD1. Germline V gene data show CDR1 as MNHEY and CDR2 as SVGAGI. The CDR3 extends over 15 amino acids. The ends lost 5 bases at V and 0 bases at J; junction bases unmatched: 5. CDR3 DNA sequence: TGTGCCAGCAGTATAACAGGGGGTTCTAACTATGGCTACACCTTC. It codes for CASSITGGSNYGYTF.

The DNA of the CDR3 is TGCGCCAGCAGCCCCTACCTCGGGACTAATGAAAAACTGTTTTTT. Residues: CASSPYLGTNEKLFF. This rearrangement joins TRBV5-1 to TRBJ1-4, with unresolved D. Trimming shortened V by 4 bases and J by 2 bases, and 12 bases separated the two germline ends. The germline CDR1 and CDR2 sequences are SGHRS and YFSETQ. CDR3 length: 15 amino acids.

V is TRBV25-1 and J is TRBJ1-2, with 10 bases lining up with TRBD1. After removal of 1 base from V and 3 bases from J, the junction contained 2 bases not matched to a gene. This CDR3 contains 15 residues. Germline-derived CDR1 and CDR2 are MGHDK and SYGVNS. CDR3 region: CASSEWGTGDYGYTF. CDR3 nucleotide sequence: TGTGCCAGCAGTGAATGGGGGACAGGGGACTATGGCTACACCTTC.

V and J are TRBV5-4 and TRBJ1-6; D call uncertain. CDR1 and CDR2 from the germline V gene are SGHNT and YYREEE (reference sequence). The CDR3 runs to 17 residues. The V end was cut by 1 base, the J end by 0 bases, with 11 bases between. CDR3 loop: CASSLTRLSSYNSPLHF. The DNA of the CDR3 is TGTGCCAGCAGCTTGACCCGCCTGAGCTCCTATAATTCACCCCTCCACTTT.

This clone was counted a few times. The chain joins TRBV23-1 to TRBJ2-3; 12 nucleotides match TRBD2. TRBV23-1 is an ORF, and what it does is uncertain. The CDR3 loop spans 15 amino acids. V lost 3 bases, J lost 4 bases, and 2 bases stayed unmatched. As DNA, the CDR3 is TGCGCCAGCAGTCAGACTAGCGGGGGCCCAGATACGCAGTATTTT. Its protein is CASSQTSGGPDTQYF.

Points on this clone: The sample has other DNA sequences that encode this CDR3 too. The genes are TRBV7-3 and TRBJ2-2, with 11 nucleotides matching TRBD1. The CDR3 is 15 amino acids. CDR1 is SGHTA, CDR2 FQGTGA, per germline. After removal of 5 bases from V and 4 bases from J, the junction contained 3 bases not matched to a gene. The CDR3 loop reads CASSRTGGGTGELFF. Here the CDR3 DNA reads TGTGCCAGCAGCAGGACAGGGGGCGGCACCGGGGAGCTGTTTTTT.

The CDR3 region is CASSLGGQTNEQYF. The CDR3 DNA sequence: TGCGCCAGCAGCTTGGGCGGACAGACAAACGAGCAGTACTTC. The chain is built from TRBV5-1 and TRBJ2-5, with D possibly being TRBD1 (6 bases). The J call is uncertain, as TRBJ2-7 better fits the DNA end. Per germline, CDR1 SGHRS and CDR2 YFSETQ. This CDR3 comprises 14 residues.

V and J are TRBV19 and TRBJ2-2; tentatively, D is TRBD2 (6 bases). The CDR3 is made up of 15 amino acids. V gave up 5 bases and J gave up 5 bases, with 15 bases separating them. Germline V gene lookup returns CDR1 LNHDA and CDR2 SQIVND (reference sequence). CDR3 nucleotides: TGTGCCAGTAGTTCCCCCGGGGGAGGAACCGGGGAGCTGTTTTTT. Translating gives CASSSPGGGTGELFF.

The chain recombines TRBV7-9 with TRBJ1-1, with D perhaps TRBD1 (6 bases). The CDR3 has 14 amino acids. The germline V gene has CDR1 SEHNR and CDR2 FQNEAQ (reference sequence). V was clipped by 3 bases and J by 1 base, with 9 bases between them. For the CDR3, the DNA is TGTGCCAGCAGCTTTCTACAGGGGAACACTGAAGCTTTCTTT. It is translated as CASSFLQGNTEAFF.

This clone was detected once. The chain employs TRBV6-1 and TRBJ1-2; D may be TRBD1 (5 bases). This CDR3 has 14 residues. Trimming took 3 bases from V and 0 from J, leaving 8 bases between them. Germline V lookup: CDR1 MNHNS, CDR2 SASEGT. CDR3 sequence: CASSEGRANYGYTF. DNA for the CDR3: TGTGCCAGCAGTGAGGGCAGGGCTAACTATGGCTACACCTTC.